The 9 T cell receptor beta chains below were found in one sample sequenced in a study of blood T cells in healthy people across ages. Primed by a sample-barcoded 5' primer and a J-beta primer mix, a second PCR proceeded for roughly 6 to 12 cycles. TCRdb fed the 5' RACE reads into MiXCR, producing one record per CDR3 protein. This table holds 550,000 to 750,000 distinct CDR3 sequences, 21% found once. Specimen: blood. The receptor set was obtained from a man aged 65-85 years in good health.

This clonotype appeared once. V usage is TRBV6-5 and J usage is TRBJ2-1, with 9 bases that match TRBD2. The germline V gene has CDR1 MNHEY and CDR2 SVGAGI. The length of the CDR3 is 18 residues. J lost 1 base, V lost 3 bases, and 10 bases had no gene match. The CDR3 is CASSYMAGGITSYNEQFF. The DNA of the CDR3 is TGTGCCAGCAGTTATATGGCGGGAGGGATCACTTCCTACAATGAGCAGTTCTTC.

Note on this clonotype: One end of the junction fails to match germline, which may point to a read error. The chain's CDR3 is CASSPEAGSIGAEALF. CDR3 sequence (DNA): TGCGCCAGCAGCCCGGAGGCGGGGAGTATAGGCGCTGAAGCTCTCTTT. The V call is TRBV5-1, the J call TRBJ1-1; unclear D gene. Germline loops: CDR1 SGHRS, CDR2 YFSETQ. The CDR3 has 16 amino acids.

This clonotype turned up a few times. The CDR3, as DNA: TGTGCCAGCAGCTTTCCCCTAGCGGGAGATACGCAGTATTTT. It is translated as CASSFPLAGDTQYF. The rearrangement uses TRBV5-6 and TRBJ2-3; 8 bases agree with TRBD2. Germline values: CDR1 SGHDT, CDR2 YYEEEE. The CDR3 runs to 14 residues. Germline trimming cut 2 bases from V and 5 bases from J; bases unmatched to any gene: 4. Full variable domain (outside the CDR3, taken from reference TRBV5-6 and TRBJ2-3): DAGVTQSPTHLIKTRGQQVTLRCSPKSGHDTVSWYQQALGQGPQFIFQYYEEEERQRGNFPDRFSGHQFPNYSSELNVNALLLGDSALYLCASSFPLAGDTQYFGPGTRLTVL.

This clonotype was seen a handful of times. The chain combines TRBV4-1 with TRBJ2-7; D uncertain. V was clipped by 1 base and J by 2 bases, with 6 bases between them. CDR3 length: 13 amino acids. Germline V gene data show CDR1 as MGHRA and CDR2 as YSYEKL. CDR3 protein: CASSQGVAYEQYF. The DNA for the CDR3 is TGCGCCAGCAGCCAAGGTGTTGCCTACGAGCAGTACTTC.

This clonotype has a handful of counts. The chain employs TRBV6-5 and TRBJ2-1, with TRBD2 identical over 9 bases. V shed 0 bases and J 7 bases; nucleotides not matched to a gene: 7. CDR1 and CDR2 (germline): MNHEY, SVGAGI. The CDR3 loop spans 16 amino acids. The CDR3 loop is CASSYSILAGINEQFF. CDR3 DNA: TGTGCCAGCAGTTACTCGATCCTAGCGGGGATAAATGAGCAGTTCTTC.

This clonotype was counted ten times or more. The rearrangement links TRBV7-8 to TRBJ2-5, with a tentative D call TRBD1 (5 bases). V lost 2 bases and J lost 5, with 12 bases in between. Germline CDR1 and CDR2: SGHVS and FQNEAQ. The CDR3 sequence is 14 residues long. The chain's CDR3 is CASSLNAGRETQYF. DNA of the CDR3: TGTGCCAGCAGCTTAAACGCAGGGCGGGAGACCCAGTACTTC.

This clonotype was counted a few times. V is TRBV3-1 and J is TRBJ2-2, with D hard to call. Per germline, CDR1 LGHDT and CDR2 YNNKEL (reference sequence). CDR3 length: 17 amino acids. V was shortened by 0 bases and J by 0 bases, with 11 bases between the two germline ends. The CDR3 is CASSQDVAATNTGELFF. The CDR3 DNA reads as TGTGCCAGCAGCCAAGATGTGGCGGCTACGAACACCGGGGAGCTGTTTTTT.

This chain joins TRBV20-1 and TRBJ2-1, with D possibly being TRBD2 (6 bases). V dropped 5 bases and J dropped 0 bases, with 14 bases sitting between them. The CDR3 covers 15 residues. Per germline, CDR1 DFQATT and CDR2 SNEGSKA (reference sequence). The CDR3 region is CSARIGSASYNEQFF. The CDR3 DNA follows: TGCAGTGCTCGGATCGGGAGCGCCTCCTACAATGAGCAGTTCTTC.

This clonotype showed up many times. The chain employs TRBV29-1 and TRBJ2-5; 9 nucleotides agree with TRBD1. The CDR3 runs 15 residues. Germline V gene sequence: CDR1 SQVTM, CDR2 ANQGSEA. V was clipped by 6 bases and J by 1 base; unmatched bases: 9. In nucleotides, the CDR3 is TGCAGCGTCCGAGCGGGGACAGGGACCCAAGAGACCCAGTACTTC. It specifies CSVRAGTGTQETQYF.